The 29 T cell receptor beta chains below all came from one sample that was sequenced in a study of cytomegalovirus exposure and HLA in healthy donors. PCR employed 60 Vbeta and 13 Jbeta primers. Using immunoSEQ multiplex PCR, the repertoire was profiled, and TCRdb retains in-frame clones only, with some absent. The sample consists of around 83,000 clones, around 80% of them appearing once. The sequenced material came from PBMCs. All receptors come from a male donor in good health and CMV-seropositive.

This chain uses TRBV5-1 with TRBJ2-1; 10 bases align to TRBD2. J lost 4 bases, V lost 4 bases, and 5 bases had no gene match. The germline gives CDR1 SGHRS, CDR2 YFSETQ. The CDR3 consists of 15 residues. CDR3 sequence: CASSVTSGQYNEQFF. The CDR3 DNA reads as TGCGCCAGCAGCGTGACTAGCGGGCAATACAATGAGCAGTTCTTC.

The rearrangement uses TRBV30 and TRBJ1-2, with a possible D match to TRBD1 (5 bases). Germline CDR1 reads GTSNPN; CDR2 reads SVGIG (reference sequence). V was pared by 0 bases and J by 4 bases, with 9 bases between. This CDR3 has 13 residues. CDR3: CAWSVAGGYGYTF. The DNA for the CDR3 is TGTGCCTGGAGTGTAGCGGGGGGCTATGGCTACACCTTC.

CDR3 DNA sequence: TGTGCCAGCAGTTCCACCCCAGGGGGTGAGCAGTACTTC. It translates to CASSSTPGGEQYF. The chain carries TRBV6-4 and TRBJ2-7, with 7 bases fitting TRBD1. Germline V gene lookup returns CDR1 MRHNA and CDR2 SNTAGT. Unmatched junction bases numbered 8, after V lost 5 bases and J lost 7 bases. CDR3 length: 13 residues.

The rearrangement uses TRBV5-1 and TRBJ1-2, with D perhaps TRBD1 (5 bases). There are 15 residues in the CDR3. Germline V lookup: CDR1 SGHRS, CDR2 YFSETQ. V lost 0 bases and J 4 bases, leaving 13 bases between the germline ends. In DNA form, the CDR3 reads TGCGCCAGCAGCTTGGCGGCAGGGTCTGGCTATGGCTACACCTTC. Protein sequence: CASSLAAGSGYGYTF.

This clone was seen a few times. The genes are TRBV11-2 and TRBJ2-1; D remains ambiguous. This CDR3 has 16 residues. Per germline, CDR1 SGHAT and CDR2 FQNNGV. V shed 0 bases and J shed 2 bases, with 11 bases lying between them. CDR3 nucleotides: TGTGCCAGCAGCTTAGATGAGTTTGGGCCCTACAATGAGCAGTTCTTC. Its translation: CASSLDEFGPYNEQFF.

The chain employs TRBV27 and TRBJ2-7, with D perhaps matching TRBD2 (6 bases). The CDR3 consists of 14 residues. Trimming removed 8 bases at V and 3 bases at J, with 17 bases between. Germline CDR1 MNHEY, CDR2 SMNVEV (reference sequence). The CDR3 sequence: CASCPRWGDYEQYF. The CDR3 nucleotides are TGTGCCAGCTGCCCCAGGTGGGGGGACTACGAGCAGTACTTC.

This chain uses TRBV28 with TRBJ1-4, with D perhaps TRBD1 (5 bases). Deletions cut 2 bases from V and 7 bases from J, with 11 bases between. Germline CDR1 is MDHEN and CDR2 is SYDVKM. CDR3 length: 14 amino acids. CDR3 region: CASSLVQGGEKLFF. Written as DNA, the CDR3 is TGTGCCAGCAGTTTAGTGCAGGGCGGTGAAAAACTGTTTTTT.

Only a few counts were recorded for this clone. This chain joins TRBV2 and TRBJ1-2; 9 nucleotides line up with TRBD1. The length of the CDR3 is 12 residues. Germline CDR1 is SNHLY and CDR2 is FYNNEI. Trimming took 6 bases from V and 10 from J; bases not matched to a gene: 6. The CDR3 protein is CASRWGQGYYTF. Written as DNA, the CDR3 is TGTGCCAGCAGGTGGGGACAGGGCTACTACACCTTC.

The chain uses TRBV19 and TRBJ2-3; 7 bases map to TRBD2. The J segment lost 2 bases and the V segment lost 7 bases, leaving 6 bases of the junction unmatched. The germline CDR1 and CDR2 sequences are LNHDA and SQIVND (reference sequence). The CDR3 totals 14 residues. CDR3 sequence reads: CASTGLEPTDTQYF. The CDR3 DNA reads TGTGCCAGTACCGGACTAGAACCCACAGATACGCAGTATTTT.

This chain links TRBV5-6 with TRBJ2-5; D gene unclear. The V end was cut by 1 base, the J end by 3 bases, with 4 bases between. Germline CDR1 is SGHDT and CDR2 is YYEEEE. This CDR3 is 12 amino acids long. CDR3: CASSLSEETQYF. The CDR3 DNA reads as TGTGCCAGCAGCTTGTCAGAAGAGACCCAGTACTTC.

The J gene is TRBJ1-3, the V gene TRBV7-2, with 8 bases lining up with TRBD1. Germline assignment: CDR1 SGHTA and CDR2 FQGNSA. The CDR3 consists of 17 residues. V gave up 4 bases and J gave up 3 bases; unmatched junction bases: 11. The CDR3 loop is CASSSLSSGGRGNTIYF. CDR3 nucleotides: TGTGCCAGCAGCTCCCTCTCCTCAGGGGGCCGTGGAAACACCATATATTTT.

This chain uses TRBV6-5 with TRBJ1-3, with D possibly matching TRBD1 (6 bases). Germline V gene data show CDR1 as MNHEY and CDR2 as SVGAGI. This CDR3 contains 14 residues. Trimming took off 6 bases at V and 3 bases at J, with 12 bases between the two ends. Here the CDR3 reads CASRKSGVGNTIYF. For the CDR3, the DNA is TGTGCCAGCAGAAAATCAGGGGTTGGAAACACCATATATTTT.

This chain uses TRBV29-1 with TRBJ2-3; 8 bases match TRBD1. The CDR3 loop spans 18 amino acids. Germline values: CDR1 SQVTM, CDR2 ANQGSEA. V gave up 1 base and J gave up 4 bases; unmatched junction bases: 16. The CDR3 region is CSVEGHPSPTGGSDTQYF. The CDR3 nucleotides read TGCAGCGTTGAAGGTCACCCATCACCAACAGGGGGATCAGATACGCAGTATTTT.

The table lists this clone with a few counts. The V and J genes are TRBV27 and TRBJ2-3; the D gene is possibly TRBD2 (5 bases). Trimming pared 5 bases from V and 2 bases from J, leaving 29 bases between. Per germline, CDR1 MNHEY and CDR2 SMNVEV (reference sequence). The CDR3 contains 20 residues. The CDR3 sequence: CASSPFLGLNPEGHTDTQYF. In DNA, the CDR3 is TGTGCCAGCAGTCCTTTTCTAGGGCTTAACCCTGAGGGCCACACAGATACGCAGTATTTT.

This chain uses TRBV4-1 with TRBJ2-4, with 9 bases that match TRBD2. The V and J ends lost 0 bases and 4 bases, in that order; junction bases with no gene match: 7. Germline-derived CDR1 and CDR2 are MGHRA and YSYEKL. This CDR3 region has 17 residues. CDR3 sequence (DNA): TGCGCCAGCAGCCAAGATCAAGGTAGCGGGGGTAAAAACATTCAGTACTTC. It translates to CASSQDQGSGGKNIQYF.

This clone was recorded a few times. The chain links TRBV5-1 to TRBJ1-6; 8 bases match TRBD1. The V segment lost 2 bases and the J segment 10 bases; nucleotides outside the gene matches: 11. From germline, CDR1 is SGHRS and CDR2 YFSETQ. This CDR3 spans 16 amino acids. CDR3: CASSFDRQGSDSPLHF. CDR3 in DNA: TGCGCCAGCAGCTTCGATCGACAGGGGAGTGACTCACCCCTCCACTTT.

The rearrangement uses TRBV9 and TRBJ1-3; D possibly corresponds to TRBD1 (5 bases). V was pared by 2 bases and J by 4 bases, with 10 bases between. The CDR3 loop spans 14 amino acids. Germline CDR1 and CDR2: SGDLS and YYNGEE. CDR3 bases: TGTGCCAGCAGCGTTACCAGGGCCGGAAACACCATATATTTT. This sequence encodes CASSVTRAGNTIYF.

CDR3 DNA: TGCAGCGTTGAAGCAGGGGGCTCGAACACTGAAGCTTTCTTT. Protein product: CSVEAGGSNTEAFF. The chain is built from TRBV29-1 and TRBJ1-1, with 8 bases aligning to TRBD1. Germline V gene sequence: CDR1 SQVTM, CDR2 ANQGSEA. Trimming took 1 base from V and 1 from J; bases not matched to a gene: 2. The CDR3 runs to 14 residues.

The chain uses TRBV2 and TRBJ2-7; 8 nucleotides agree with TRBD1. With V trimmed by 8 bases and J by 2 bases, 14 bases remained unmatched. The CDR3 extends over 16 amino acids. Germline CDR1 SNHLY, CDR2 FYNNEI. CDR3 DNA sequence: TGTGCCAGCCGCCTCCTACCAAGGGACAGGACCTACGAGCAGTACTTC. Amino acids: CASRLLPRDRTYEQYF.

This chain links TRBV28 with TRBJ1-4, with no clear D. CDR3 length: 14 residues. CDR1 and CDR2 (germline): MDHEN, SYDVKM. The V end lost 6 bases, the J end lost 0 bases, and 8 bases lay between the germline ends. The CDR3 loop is CASSPGATNEKLFF. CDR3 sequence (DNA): TGTGCCAGCAGCCCGGGTGCAACTAATGAAAAACTGTTTTTT. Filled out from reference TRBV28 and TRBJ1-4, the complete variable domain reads DVKVTQSSRYLVKRTGEKVFLECVQDMDHENMFWYRQDPGLGLRLIYFSYDVKMKEKGDIPEGYSVSREKKERFSLILESASTNQTSMYLCASSPGATNEKLFFGSGTQLSVL.

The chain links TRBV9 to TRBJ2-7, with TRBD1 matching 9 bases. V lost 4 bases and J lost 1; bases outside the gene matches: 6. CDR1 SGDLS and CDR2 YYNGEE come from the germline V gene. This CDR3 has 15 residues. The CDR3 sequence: CASSPGQGTSYEQYF. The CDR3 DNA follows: TGTGCCAGCAGCCCCGGACAGGGGACTTCCTACGAGCAGTACTTC.

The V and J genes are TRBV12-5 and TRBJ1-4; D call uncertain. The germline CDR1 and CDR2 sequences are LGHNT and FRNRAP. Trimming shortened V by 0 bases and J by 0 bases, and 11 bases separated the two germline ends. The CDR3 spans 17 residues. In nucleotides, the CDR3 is TGTGCTAGTGGTTTGGTGAAGGACTTAGCAACTAATGAAAAACTGTTTTTT. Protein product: CASGLVKDLATNEKLFF.

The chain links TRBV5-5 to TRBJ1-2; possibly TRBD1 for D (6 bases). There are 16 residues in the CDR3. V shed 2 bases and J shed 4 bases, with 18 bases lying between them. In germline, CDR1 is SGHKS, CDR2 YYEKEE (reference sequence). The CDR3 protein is CASSFYVRDILYGYTF. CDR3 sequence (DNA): TGTGCCAGCAGCTTTTACGTCCGGGACATTCTCTATGGCTACACCTTC.

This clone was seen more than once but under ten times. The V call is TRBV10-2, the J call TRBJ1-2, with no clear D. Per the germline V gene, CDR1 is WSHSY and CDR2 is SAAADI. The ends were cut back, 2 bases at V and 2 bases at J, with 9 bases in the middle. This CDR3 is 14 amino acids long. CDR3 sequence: CASSEIRENYGYTF. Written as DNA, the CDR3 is TGCGCCAGCAGTGAGATAAGAGAGAACTATGGCTACACCTTC.

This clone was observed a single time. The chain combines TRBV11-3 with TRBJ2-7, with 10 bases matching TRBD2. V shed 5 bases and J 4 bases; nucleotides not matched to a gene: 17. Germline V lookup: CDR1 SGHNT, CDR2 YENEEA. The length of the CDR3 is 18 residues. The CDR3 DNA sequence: TGTGCCAGCAGCCCGGGGCGACTAGCGGGCAACGCTAGGTACGAGCAGTACTTC. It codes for CASSPGRLAGNARYEQYF. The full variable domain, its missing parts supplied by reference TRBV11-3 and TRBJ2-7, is EAGVVQSPRYKIIEKKQPVAFWCNPISGHNTLYWYLQNLGQGPELLIRYENEEAVDDSQLPKDRFSAERLKGVDSTLKIQPAELGDSAVYLCASSPGRLAGNARYEQYFGPGTRLTVT.

The CDR3 here is CASSAYQGYYNEQFF. The CDR3 region has the DNA TGTGCCAGCAGCGCTTACCAGGGGTATTACAATGAGCAGTTCTTC. This chain connects TRBV2 to TRBJ2-1; the D gene is possibly TRBD1 (6 bases). The CDR3 contains 15 residues. Between the trimmed V and J ends, which lost 6 bases and 4 bases, there was a span of 16 bases. The V gene's germline CDR1 is SNHLY and CDR2 FYNNEI.

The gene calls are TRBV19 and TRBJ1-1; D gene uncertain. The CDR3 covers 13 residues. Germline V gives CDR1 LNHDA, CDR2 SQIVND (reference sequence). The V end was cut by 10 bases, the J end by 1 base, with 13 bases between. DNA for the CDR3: TGTGCCACTGAACGAGGAGGGAACACTGAAGCTTTCTTT. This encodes CATERGGNTEAFF.

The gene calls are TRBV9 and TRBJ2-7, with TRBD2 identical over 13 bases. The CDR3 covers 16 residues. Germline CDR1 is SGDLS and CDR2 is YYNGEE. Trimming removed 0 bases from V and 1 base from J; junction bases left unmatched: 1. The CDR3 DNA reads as TGTGCCAGCAGCGTAGGGACTAGCGGGAGATCCTACGAGCAGTACTTC. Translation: CASSVGTSGRSYEQYF. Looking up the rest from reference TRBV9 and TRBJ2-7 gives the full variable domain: DSGVTQTPKHLITATGQRVTLRCSPRSGDLSVYWYQQSLDQGLQFLIQYYNGEERAKGNILERFSAQQFPDLHSELNLSSLELGDSALYFCASSVGTSGRSYEQYFGPGTRLTVT.

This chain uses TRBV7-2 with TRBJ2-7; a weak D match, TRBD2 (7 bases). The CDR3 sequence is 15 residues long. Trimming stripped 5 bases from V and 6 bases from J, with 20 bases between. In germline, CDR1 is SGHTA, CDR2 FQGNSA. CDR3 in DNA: TGTGCCAGCAGCGAAAGAGGGGGGGGAGTTCGCGAGCAGTACTTC. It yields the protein CASSERGGGVREQYF.